Below, 18 T cell receptor beta chains from the same sample are listed, as sequenced in a study of cytomegalovirus exposure and HLA in healthy donors. TCRdb's copy holds only in-frame clones and misses some; the assay was immunoSEQ multiplex PCR. The sample consists of 250,000 to 400,000 clones, roughly 88% of them appearing once. The sequencing input was PBMCs. The source is a man aged 25 to 40 in good health and CMV-seronegative.

The chain couples TRBV7-6 to TRBJ2-7, with 9 bases that match TRBD2. The CDR3 length is 15 residues. V was clipped by 1 base and J by 3 bases; unmatched bases: 4. Germline lookup yields CDR1 SGHVS and CDR2 FNYEAQ. The CDR3 nucleotides are TGTGCCAGCAGCTTAGGGACTAGCGAATTCTACGAGCAGTACTTC. Translation gives CASSLGTSEFYEQYF.

This clone was seen once. The chain carries TRBV7-7 and TRBJ1-5; no definite D call. V lost 3 bases and J lost 0, with 9 bases in between. The germline gives CDR1 SSHAT, CDR2 FNYEAQ (reference sequence). The CDR3 has 15 amino acids. The DNA of the CDR3 is TGTGCCAGCAGCTTTAGACACCGTAGCAATCAGCCCCAGCATTTT. Translation gives CASSFRHRSNQPQHF.

V and J are TRBV11-2 and TRBJ2-7; a possible D gene is TRBD1 (6 bases). Trimming stripped 0 bases from V and 5 bases from J, with 8 bases between. This CDR3 has 13 residues. CDR1 and CDR2 (germline): SGHAT, FQNNGV. For the CDR3, the DNA is TGTGCCAGCAGCTTAGATTGGACAGACGAGCAGTACTTC. It is translated as CASSLDWTDEQYF.

The chain joins TRBV10-3 to TRBJ1-5; D may be TRBD1 (6 bases). The CDR3 is 15 amino acids. The germline V gene encodes CDR1 ENHRY and CDR2 SYGVKD. V lost 5 bases and J 7 bases, leaving 18 bases between the germline ends. The DNA of the CDR3 is TGTGCCATCAGTTCAGGGGACCCCCAAGGCCAGCCCCAGCATTTT. Protein: CAISSGDPQGQPQHF.

V usage is TRBV6-5 and J usage is TRBJ1-6; 10 bases are a match to TRBD1. This CDR3 is 16 amino acids long. Looked up from germline, CDR1 is MNHEY and CDR2 is SVGAGI. The V segment lost 2 bases and the J segment 7 bases; nucleotides outside the gene matches: 5. CDR3 sequence reads: CASSYIRGQGNSPLHF. CDR3 coding DNA: TGTGCCAGCAGTTACATCCGGGGACAGGGGAATTCACCCCTCCACTTT.

The chain is built from TRBV7-2 and TRBJ2-7; possible D gene TRBD1, 6 bases. The germline V gene has CDR1 SGHTA and CDR2 FQGNSA. V was clipped by 1 base and J by 4 bases, with 11 bases between them. This CDR3 spans 14 amino acids. CDR3 nucleotide sequence: TGTGCCAGCAGCTTAGGGACAGAGTATTACGAGCAGTACTTC. Translation gives CASSLGTEYYEQYF.

In DNA form, the CDR3 reads TGTGCCAGCAGATCGGGCTCCTACGAGCAGTACTTC. Translation gives CASRSGSYEQYF. The chain has TRBV2 and TRBJ2-7; D unclear. Germline lookup yields CDR1 SNHLY and CDR2 FYNNEI. The CDR3 extends over 12 amino acids. V was pared by 6 bases and J by 0 bases, with 6 bases between. Combining the CDR3 with reference TRBV2 and TRBJ2-7 gives the whole variable domain EPEVTQTPSHQVTQMGQEVILRCVPISNHLYFYWYRQILGQKVEFLVSFYNNEISEKSEIFDDQFSVERPDGSNFTLKIRSTKLEDSAMYFCASRSGSYEQYFGPGTRLTVT.

In nucleotides, the CDR3 is TGTGCCAGCAGCAGTGATAGGGGGGAGACCCAGTACTTC. It encodes CASSSDRGETQYF. The chain has TRBV7-7 and TRBJ2-5; perhaps TRBD1 as D (6 bases). There are 13 residues in the CDR3. V lost 5 bases, J lost 5 bases, and 12 bases lay in between. Germline V CDR1 and CDR2: SSHAT, FNYEAQ (reference sequence).

This chain's CDR3 is CASSLQPGRVVARDTQYF. The CDR3 region has the DNA TGTGCCAGCAGCCTACAACCGGGCAGGGTAGTGGCTCGGGATACGCAGTATTTT. V gene TRBV7-7 combines with J gene TRBJ2-3; D is perhaps TRBD1 (5 bases). The CDR3 is made up of 18 amino acids. Germline V CDR1 and CDR2: SSHAT, FNYEAQ (reference sequence). The V end lost 5 bases, the J end lost 6 bases, and 27 bases lay between the germline ends. Using reference TRBV7-7 and TRBJ2-3 for the parts outside the CDR3, the full variable domain is GAGVSQSPRYKVTKRGQDVTLRCDPISSHATLYWYQQALGQGPEFLTYFNYEAQPDKSGLPSDRFSAERPEGSISTLTIQRTEQRDSAMYRCASSLQPGRVVARDTQYFGPGTRLTVL.

This clone showed up many times. V is TRBV14 and J is TRBJ2-7; a weak D match, TRBD1 (6 bases). CDR1 SGHDN and CDR2 FVKESK come from the germline V gene. The V and J ends lost 2 bases and 3 bases respectively, with 11 bases between them. This CDR3 region has 14 residues. The CDR3 is CASSQPRTDYEQYF. CDR3 nucleotide sequence: TGTGCCAGCAGCCAACCTAGGACAGACTACGAGCAGTACTTC.

The V call is TRBV9, the J call TRBJ2-3; 7 bases are a match to TRBD2. The germline gives CDR1 SGDLS, CDR2 YYNGEE. V lost 4 bases to trimming and J lost 2 bases; unmatched junction nucleotides: 7. This CDR3 region has 15 residues. The CDR3 reads CASSSRGSDTDTQYF. The CDR3, as DNA: TGTGCCAGCAGCTCGCGGGGGAGCGACACAGATACGCAGTATTTT. The full variable domain, completed using reference TRBV9 and TRBJ2-3, is DSGVTQTPKHLITATGQRVTLRCSPRSGDLSVYWYQQSLDQGLQFLIQYYNGEERAKGNILERFSAQQFPDLHSELNLSSLELGDSALYFCASSSRGSDTDTQYFGPGTRLTVL.

The chain carries TRBV5-1 and TRBJ2-5, with TRBD2 matching over 11 bases. CDR3 length equals 15 residues. V lost 4 bases, J lost 4 bases, and 6 bases stayed unmatched. The germline V gene encodes CDR1 SGHRS and CDR2 YFSETQ. CDR3 DNA: TGCGCCAGCAGCCTAGCTAGCGGGGGGTTAGAGACCCAGTACTTC. Residues: CASSLASGGLETQYF.

The CDR3 region is CASSLAGSNTEAFF. In DNA form, the CDR3 reads TGTGCCAGCAGCCTCGCAGGCTCAAACACTGAAGCTTTCTTT. The V call is TRBV7-9, the J call TRBJ1-1; D not certain. Trimming shortened V by 5 bases and J by 2 bases, and 12 bases separated the two germline ends. Germline CDR1 is SEHNR and CDR2 is FQNEAQ (reference sequence). The CDR3 covers 14 residues. Based on the CDR3 plus reference TRBV7-9 and TRBJ1-1, the full variable domain is DTGVSQNPRHKITKRGQNVTFRCDPISEHNRLYWYRQTLGQGPEFLTYFQNEAQLEKSRLLSDRFSAERPKGSFSTLEIQRTEQGDSAMYLCASSLAGSNTEAFFGQGTRLTVV.

The V gene is TRBV5-5, the J gene TRBJ2-7; 9 nucleotides line up with TRBD1. The CDR3 totals 14 residues. Trimming cost V 2 bases and J 4 bases; bases outside gene matches: 4. The germline gives CDR1 SGHKS, CDR2 YYEKEE (reference sequence). CDR3 loop: CASSFGQGYYEQYF. The CDR3 nucleotides are TGTGCCAGCAGCTTCGGACAGGGGTATTACGAGCAGTACTTC.

This chain links TRBV6-6 with TRBJ1-1; possible D gene TRBD1, 5 bases. The ends were cut back, 4 bases at V and 1 base at J, with 10 bases in the middle. The CDR3 has 14 amino acids. Germline V gene sequence: CDR1 MNHNY, CDR2 SVGAGI (reference sequence). CDR3 in amino acids: CASSWSGANTEAFF. The DNA of the CDR3 is TGTGCCAGCAGTTGGTCTGGGGCGAACACTGAAGCTTTCTTT.

The CDR3 loop reads CASGSDIYGYTF. In DNA form, the CDR3 reads TGTGCTAGTGGTTCCGACATCTATGGCTACACCTTC. The chain is built from TRBV12-5 and TRBJ1-2; D ambiguous. With 4 bases removed from V and 4 bases from J, the gap between germline ends came to 7 bases. Germline V gives CDR1 LGHNT, CDR2 FRNRAP. The length of the CDR3 is 12 residues.

The chain couples TRBV18 to TRBJ1-4; no reliable D call. The V end lost 3 bases, the J end lost 3 bases, and 17 bases lay between the germline ends. The CDR3 is 17 residues long. Germline values: CDR1 KGHSH, CDR2 LQKENI. The CDR3 DNA reads as TGTGCCAGCTCACCCGGGCGCTTCGAAGCGGCTAATGAAAAACTGTTTTTT. Encoded protein: CASSPGRFEAANEKLFF.

This clone has just a few counts. The chain uses TRBV5-1 and TRBJ1-5, with TRBD1 as a possible D gene (5 bases). This CDR3 region has 13 residues. V was trimmed by 0 bases and J by 6 bases, leaving 7 bases between them. Looked up from germline, CDR1 is SGHRS and CDR2 is YFSETQ. The CDR3 here is CASSLEGIQPQHF. CDR3 bases: TGCGCCAGCAGCTTGGAGGGGATTCAGCCCCAGCATTTT.